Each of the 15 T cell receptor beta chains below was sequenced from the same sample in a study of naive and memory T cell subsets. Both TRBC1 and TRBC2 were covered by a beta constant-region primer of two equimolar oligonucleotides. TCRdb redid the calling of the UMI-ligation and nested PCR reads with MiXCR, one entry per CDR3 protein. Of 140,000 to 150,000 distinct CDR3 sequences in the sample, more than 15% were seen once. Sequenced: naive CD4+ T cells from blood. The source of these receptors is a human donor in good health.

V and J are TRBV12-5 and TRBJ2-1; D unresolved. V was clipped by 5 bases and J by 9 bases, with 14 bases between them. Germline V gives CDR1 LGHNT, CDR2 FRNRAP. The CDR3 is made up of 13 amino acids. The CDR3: CASGPRLGGEQFF. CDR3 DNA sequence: TGTGCTAGTGGTCCCCGACTTGGTGGTGAGCAGTTCTTC. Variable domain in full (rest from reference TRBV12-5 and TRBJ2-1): DARVTQTPRHKVTEMGQEVTMRCQPILGHNTVFWYRQTMMQGLELLAYFRNRAPLDDSGMPKDRFSAEMPDATLATLKIQPSEPRDSAVYFCASGPRLGGEQFFGPGTRLTVL.

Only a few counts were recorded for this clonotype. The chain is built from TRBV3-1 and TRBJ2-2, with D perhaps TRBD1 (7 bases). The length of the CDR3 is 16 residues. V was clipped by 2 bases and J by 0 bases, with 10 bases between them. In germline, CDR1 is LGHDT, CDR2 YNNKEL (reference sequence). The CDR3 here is CASSQSGGTNTGELFF. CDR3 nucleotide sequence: TGTGCCAGCAGCCAATCAGGGGGGACGAACACCGGGGAGCTGTTTTTT.

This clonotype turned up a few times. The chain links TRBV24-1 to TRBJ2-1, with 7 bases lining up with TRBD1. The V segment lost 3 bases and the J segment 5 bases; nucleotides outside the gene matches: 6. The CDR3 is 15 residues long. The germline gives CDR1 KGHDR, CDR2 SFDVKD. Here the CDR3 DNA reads TGTGCCACCAGTGATCCACAGGGGACCAACAATGAGCAGTTCTTC. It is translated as CATSDPQGTNNEQFF.

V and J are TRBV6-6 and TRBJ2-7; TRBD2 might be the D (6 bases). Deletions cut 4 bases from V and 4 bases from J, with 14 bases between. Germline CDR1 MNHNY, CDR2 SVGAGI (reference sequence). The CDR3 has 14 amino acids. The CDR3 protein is CASSSASVVYEQYF. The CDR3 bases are TGTGCCAGCAGTTCCGCTAGCGTGGTGTACGAGCAGTACTTC.

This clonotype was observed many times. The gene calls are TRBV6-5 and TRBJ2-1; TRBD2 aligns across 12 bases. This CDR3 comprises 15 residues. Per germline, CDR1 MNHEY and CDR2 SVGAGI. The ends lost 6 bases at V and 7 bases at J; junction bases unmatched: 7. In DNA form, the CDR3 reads TGTGCCAGCAGAAAAGGACTAGCGGGAAATAATGAGCAGTTCTTC. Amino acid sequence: CASRKGLAGNNEQFF.

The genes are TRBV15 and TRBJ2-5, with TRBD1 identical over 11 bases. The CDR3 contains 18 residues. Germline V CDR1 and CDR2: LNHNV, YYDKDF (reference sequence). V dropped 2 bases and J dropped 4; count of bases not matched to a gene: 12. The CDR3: CATSRPRTGGVERETQYF. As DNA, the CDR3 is TGTGCCACCAGCAGACCTCGGACAGGGGGCGTGGAGAGAGAGACCCAGTACTTC.

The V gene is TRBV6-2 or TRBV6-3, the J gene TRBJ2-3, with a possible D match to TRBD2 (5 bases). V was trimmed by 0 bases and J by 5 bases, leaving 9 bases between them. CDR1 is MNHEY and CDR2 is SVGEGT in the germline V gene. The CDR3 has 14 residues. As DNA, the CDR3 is TGTGCCAGCAGTTACTCTGCTAGCTTAGATACGCAGTATTTT. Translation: CASSYSASLDTQYF.

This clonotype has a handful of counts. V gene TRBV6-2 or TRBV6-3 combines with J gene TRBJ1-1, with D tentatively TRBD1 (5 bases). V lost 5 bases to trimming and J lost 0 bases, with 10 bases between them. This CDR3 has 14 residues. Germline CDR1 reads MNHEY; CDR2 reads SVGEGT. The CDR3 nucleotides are TGTGCCAGCAGTGTGACAGTCCTGAACACTGAAGCTTTCTTT. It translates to CASSVTVLNTEAFF.

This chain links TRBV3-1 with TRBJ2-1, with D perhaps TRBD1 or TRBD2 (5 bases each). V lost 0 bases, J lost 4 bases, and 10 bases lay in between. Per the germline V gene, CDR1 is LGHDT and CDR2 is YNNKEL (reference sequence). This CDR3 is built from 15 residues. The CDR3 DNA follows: TGTGCCAGCAGCCAAGATGGGACGGTGTACAATGAGCAGTTCTTC. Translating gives CASSQDGTVYNEQFF.

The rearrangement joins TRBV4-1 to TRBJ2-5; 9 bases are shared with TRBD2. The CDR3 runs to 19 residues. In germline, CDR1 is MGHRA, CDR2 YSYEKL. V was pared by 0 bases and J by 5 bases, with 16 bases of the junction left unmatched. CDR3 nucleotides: TGCGCCAGCAGCCAAGAGGGAGGTAGCGGGAGAGTTTGGGGGGAGACCCAGTACTTC. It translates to CASSQEGGSGRVWGETQYF.

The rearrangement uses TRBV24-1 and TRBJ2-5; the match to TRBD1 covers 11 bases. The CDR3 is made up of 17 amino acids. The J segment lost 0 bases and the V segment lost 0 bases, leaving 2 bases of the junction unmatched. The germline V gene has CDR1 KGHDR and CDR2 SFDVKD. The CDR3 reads CATSDLGQGAYQETQYF. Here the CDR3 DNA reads TGTGCCACCAGTGATTTGGGACAGGGGGCGTACCAAGAGACCCAGTACTTC.

The CDR3 region is CASSYVGLAGGSGELFF. CDR3 bases: TGTGCCAGCAGTTACGTCGGACTAGCGGGAGGTTCCGGGGAGCTGTTTTTT. The chain uses TRBV6-5 and TRBJ2-2; 14 nucleotides match TRBD2. The J segment lost 6 bases and the V segment lost 2 bases, leaving 5 bases of the junction unmatched. CDR3 length: 17 residues. Germline-derived CDR1 and CDR2 are MNHEY and SVGAGI.

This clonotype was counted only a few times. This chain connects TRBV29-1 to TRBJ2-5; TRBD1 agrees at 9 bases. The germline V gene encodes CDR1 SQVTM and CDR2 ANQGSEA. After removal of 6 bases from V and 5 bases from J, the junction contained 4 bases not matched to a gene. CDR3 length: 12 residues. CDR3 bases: TGCAGCGTCGGGACAGGGAGCGAGACCCAGTACTTC. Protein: CSVGTGSETQYF.

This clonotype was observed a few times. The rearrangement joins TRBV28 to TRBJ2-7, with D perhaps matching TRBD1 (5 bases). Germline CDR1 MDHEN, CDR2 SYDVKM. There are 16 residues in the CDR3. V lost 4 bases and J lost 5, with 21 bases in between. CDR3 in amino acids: CASSSASAGRWNEQYF. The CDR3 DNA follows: TGTGCCAGCAGTTCGGCTTCAGCAGGGCGATGGAACGAGCAGTACTTC.

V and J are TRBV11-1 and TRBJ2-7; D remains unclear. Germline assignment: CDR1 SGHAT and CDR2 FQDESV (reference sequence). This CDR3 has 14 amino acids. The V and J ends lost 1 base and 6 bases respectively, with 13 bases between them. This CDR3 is CASSLVGPTSEQYF. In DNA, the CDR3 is TGTGCCAGCAGCTTAGTCGGGCCTACCTCCGAGCAGTACTTC. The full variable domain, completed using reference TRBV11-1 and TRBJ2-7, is EAEVAQSPRYKITEKSQAVAFWCDPISGHATLYWYRQILGQGPELLVQFQDESVVDDSQLPKDRFSAERLKGVDSTLKIQPAELGDSAMYLCASSLVGPTSEQYFGPGTRLTVT.